Presented here are 10 T cell receptor beta chains from one specimen sequenced in a study. One entry per CDR3 protein results from TCRdb running MiXCR on the RT-PCR reads. There are approximately 720,000 distinct CDR3 sequences in the sample; about 14% occur only once, and roughly 3.6% lies in the top ten. The material sequenced was memory CD4+ T cells from blood. These TCRs come from a female donor in good health, serving as a healthy control.

This clonotype occurred a few times. This sequence joins TRBV6-6 and TRBJ2-1, with 9 bases aligning to TRBD2. Germline-derived CDR1 and CDR2 are MNHNY and SVGAGI (reference sequence). CDR3 length equals 15 residues. V gave up 6 bases and J gave up 7 bases; unmatched junction bases: 10. The CDR3 loop reads CASRGGTSQGNEQFF. The CDR3 coding sequence is TGTGCCAGCAGAGGGGGGACTAGCCAAGGGAATGAGCAGTTCTTC.

V is TRBV27 and J is TRBJ2-1, with TRBD2 matching over 15 bases. V shed 3 bases, J shed 15 bases, and the junction held 9 bases outside the gene matches. Germline V gene lookup returns CDR1 MNHEY and CDR2 SMNVEV (reference sequence). The length of the CDR3 is 15 residues. CDR3 nucleotide sequence: TGTGCCAGCAGTTTCTCCGGACTAGCGGGAGGGTTACGGTTCTTC. Its protein product is CASSFSGLAGGLRFF.

This clonotype was recorded a few times. J is TRBJ2-3 and V is TRBV5-1; weak D call: TRBD1 (6 bases). The CDR3 loop spans 16 amino acids. CDR1 is SGHRS, CDR2 YFSETQ, per germline. Trimming took 1 base from V and 3 from J, leaving 15 bases between them. CDR3 sequence reads: CASSLSMAQGTDTQYF. The CDR3 nucleotides are TGCGCCAGCAGCTTGTCAATGGCCCAGGGGACAGATACGCAGTATTTT.

This clonotype was counted many times. The rearrangement uses TRBV24-1 and TRBJ2-7; 11 bases agree with TRBD2. The CDR3 runs to 15 residues. Germline loops: CDR1 KGHDR, CDR2 SFDVKD. With V trimmed by 4 bases and J by 3 bases, 4 bases remained unmatched. The CDR3 is CATSDTGTSGYEQYF. CDR3 DNA: TGTGCCACCAGTGACACCGGGACTAGCGGCTACGAGCAGTACTTC.

The gene calls are TRBV3-1 and TRBJ1-1; weak D call: TRBD1 (5 bases). CDR1 and CDR2 from the germline V gene are LGHDT and YNNKEL (reference sequence). The length of the CDR3 is 17 residues. V dropped 1 base and J dropped 1 base, with 16 bases sitting between them. The CDR3 region has the DNA TGTGCCAGCAGCCAAGTGGTAGGGGTCTCCGGGAACACTGAAGCTTTCTTT. Encoded protein: CASSQVVGVSGNTEAFF.

This clonotype showed up many times. The genes are TRBV6-5 and TRBJ2-7; 7 nucleotides line up with TRBD1. Germline loops: CDR1 MNHEY, CDR2 SVGAGI. V lost 6 bases, J lost 2 bases, and 10 bases stayed unmatched. The CDR3 sequence is 15 residues long. The CDR3 coding sequence is TGTGCCAGCAGCCATGACAGGGCAGCGGCCTACGAGCAGTACTTC. Its translation: CASSHDRAAAYEQYF.

This clonotype was observed once. The chain couples TRBV5-6 to TRBJ1-2; D is possibly TRBD1 (6 bases). Germline V gene data show CDR1 as SGHDT and CDR2 as YYEEEE. The CDR3 length is 15 residues. V lost 5 bases, J lost 7 bases, and 21 bases lay in between. This CDR3 is CASSKYPGVAGGYTF. CDR3 nucleotide sequence: TGTGCCAGCAGTAAATACCCAGGGGTCGCGGGTGGCTACACCTTC.

V usage is TRBV7-3 and J usage is TRBJ2-7; 10 positions agree with TRBD2. CDR1 and CDR2 (germline): SGHTA, FQGTGA. This CDR3 spans 15 amino acids. V lost 3 bases to trimming and J lost 2 bases; unmatched junction nucleotides: 4. The DNA of the CDR3 is TGTGCCAGCAGCTTGACTAGCGGGCGGACCTACGAGCAGTACTTC. Its translation: CASSLTSGRTYEQYF.

V usage is TRBV7-2 and J usage is TRBJ2-7; D may be TRBD2 (5 bases). The V end lost 0 bases, the J end lost 6 bases, and 12 bases lay between the germline ends. The length of the CDR3 is 14 residues. Germline assignment: CDR1 SGHTA and CDR2 FQGNSA. In nucleotides, the CDR3 is TGTGCCAGCAGCTTAGCCCGGCTAGCCTCCGAGCAGTACTTC. Translated, it gives CASSLARLASEQYF.

This clonotype was seen many times. The genes are TRBV15 and TRBJ1-2; D is perhaps TRBD1 (5 bases). The CDR3 runs 13 residues. CDR1 and CDR2 (germline): LNHNV, YYDKDF (reference sequence). Trimming left V 5 bases short and J 1 base short, with 8 bases between. This chain's CDR3 is CATSPDSNYGYTF. The CDR3 DNA follows: TGTGCCACCAGCCCAGACAGTAACTATGGCTACACCTTC.